This entry describes one TCR beta chain. What antigen it recognizes has not been identified. No much larger clone exists at a distance of one base, and base qualities are not known. The treatment or condition label, as the study defines it: in vitro stimulation with specific CMV peptide epitopes to enrich CMV-specific T cells. This specimen comes from a study of T cell repertoires in cytomegalovirus infection (dated by TCRdb to between 2018 and 2021). Regarding the study in general: The peptide stimulations were aimed at well-studied HLA-B-restricted epitopes as well as recently identified HLA-C-restricted CMV epitopes, whose presentation resists viral immunomodulation. Because public TCR beta signatures pointed to carriage of CMV infection together with the matching HLA type, the HLA type of each donor mattered for the analysis.

What the work shows at the level of the full study, not this receptor alone: The ex vivo response was dominated by HLA-C-restricted CMV-specific TCR beta clonotypes, which also provided the single most frequent clonotype in two of eight donors. In both this cohort and an independent 352-donor cohort, the cumulative frequency of public TCR beta family members distinguished carriers of CMV infection plus the relevant HLA type.

Sequenced using an Illumina HiSeq 1500. TCRdb took the public reads, trimmed them with fastp at Q25, ran MiXCR for clone calling and kept in-frame beta chains. Each entry is one CDR3 protein sequence, shown with its most common DNA and genes. The table for this sample lists roughly 700,000 distinct CDR3 sequences; around 32% of them were counted only once. The top ten hold 15% to 20% of the sample. The CDR3 runs 13 residues from the cysteine to the phenylalanine. Only CDR3 DNA remains: 39 bases, in frame from the first base. The junction carries 12 bases between V and J, which are trimmed by 6 bases and 4 bases respectively.

Here the chain combines TRBV12-3 or TRBV12-4 and TRBJ1-1; TRBD1 is a weak D gene call, 5 bases matching. This specimen consisted of cultured PBMCs, obtained from culture after CMV antigen stimulation. This receptor was obtained from a human donor in good health (CMV status not recorded). Some clones in this sample may be carry-over from other donors' samples. The CDR3 loop reads CASRILRVTEAFF. The nucleotides read TGTGCCAGCAGGATACTCAGGGTCACTGAAGCTTTCTTT.